Listed below are T cell receptor beta chains from one sample, sequenced in a study of blood T cell repertoires in COVID-19. This table comes from immunoSEQ multiplex PCR, and its TCRdb copy is limited to in-frame clones, with some not included. Of 250,000 to 350,000 clones listed, around 90% were seen once; the top ten hold around 4.5%. The material sequenced was PBMCs or T cells enriched from blood (not recorded which). These receptor sequences come from a woman under 30 with acute COVID-19. Each CDR3 is given with its conserved first and last residue. The D gene is left open where the match is weak. Clone size is shown for a subset of rows, as once, few, many or a class of expanded clone.

j_gene	len	v_gene	abundance	d_gene	CDR3aa	CDR3nt
TRBJ1-1	15	TRBV19	.	.	CASTHRQRGNAEAFF	TGTGCCAGTACCCATCGACAGAGAGGTAACGCTGAAGCTTTCTTT
TRBJ2-3	15	TRBV5-6	.	TRBD2	CASSPSGGHTDTQYF	TGTGCCAGCAGCCCTAGCGGAGGGCACACAGATACGCAGTATTTT
TRBJ2-1	15	TRBV7-3	.	TRBD2	CASSPASGIYNEQFF	TGTGCCAGCAGCCCCGCTAGCGGGATCTACAATGAGCAGTTCTTC
TRBJ1-1	11	TRBV28	.	TRBD1	CASSSTGGAFF	TGTGCCAGCAGTTCTACAGGGGGAGCTTTCTTT
TRBJ2-1	15	TRBV15	.	TRBD2	CATSRRLAENNEQFF	TGTGCCACCAGCCGTAGACTAGCGGAAAACAATGAGCAGTTCTTC
TRBJ2-7	15	TRBV6-5	once	TRBD2	CASTSGGSGSREQYF	TGTGCCAGCACTTCCGGGGGTAGCGGGAGTCGCGAGCAGTACTTC
TRBJ2-1	13	TRBV19	.	TRBD1	CASSDRGGSEQFF	TGTGCCAGTTCTGACAGGGGGGGTAGTGAGCAGTTCTTC
TRBJ2-3	14	TRBV27	.	.	CASSFAGAADTQYF	TGTGCCAGCAGTTTTGCGGGGGCTGCAGATACGCAGTATTTT
TRBJ2-1	14	TRBV27	.	.	CASSLSRRNNEQFF	TGTGCCAGCAGTTTATCGAGGCGCAACAATGAGCAGTTCTTC
TRBJ1-2	13	TRBV28	few	.	CASSSGENYGYTF	TGTGCCAGCAGTTCAGGGGAAAACTATGGCTACACCTTC
TRBJ1-2	11	TRBV28	.	.	CASSHGYGYTF	TGTGCCAGCAGCCACGGTTATGGCTACACCTTC
TRBJ2-5	15	TRBV28	.	TRBD2	CASSRLGTSGETQYF	TGTGCCAGCAGTCGACTTGGGACTAGTGGAGAGACCCAGTACTTC
TRBJ1-2	10	TRBV6-5	few	TRBD1	CASSDGTGTF	TGTGCCAGCAGCGATGGGACAGGGACCTTC
TRBJ1-6	15	TRBV28	.	.	CASSPNRLYNSPLHF	TGTGCCAGCAGTCCTAACAGGCTCTATAATTCACCCCTCCACTTT
TRBJ2-1	15	TRBV5-1	once	TRBD1	CASSLTGTGAGEQFF	TGCGCCAGCAGCTTGACGGGAACAGGGGCCGGCGAGCAGTTCTTC
TRBJ1-1	16	TRBV7-9	.	TRBD1	CASSTSTGGLNTEAFF	TGTGCCAGCAGCACGTCGACAGGGGGCTTGAACACTGAAGCTTTCTTT
TRBJ2-7	13	TRBV9	.	TRBD1	CASNRGSSYEQYF	TGTGCCAGTAACAGGGGGAGCTCCTACGAGCAGTACTTC
TRBJ1-1	14	TRBV28	.	.	CALTRGTANTEAFF	TGTGCCTTGACCCGCGGGACTGCCAACACTGAAGCTTTCTTT
TRBJ2-6	17	TRBV11-3	.	.	CASSWGDGISGANVLTF	TGTGCCAGCAGCTGGGGGGACGGGATCTCTGGGGCCAACGTCCTGACTTTC
TRBJ2-5	13	TRBV2	.	.	CASSVNPRETQYF	TGTGCCAGCAGTGTAAACCCCAGGGAGACCCAGTACTTC
TRBJ2-1	11	TRBV7-9	.	.	CASSSQGWQFF	TGTGCCAGCAGCTCGCAGGGTTGGCAGTTCTTC
TRBJ1-2	15	TRBV28	.	.	CASSLSAGWVDGYTF	TGTGCCAGCAGTTTATCGGCAGGATGGGTTGATGGCTACACCTTC
TRBJ1-3	8	TRBV25-1	.	.	CEALGAYF	TGTGAAGCTCTAGGGGCATATTTT
TRBJ2-1	15	TRBV7-2	once	.	CASSLESGDYNEQFF	TGTGCCAGCAGCTTAGAGAGCGGAGACTACAATGAGCAGTTCTTC
TRBJ1-6	14	TRBV30	.	TRBD1	CAWSVRTGNSPLHF	TGTGCCTGGAGTGTAAGGACAGGGAATTCACCCCTCCACTTT